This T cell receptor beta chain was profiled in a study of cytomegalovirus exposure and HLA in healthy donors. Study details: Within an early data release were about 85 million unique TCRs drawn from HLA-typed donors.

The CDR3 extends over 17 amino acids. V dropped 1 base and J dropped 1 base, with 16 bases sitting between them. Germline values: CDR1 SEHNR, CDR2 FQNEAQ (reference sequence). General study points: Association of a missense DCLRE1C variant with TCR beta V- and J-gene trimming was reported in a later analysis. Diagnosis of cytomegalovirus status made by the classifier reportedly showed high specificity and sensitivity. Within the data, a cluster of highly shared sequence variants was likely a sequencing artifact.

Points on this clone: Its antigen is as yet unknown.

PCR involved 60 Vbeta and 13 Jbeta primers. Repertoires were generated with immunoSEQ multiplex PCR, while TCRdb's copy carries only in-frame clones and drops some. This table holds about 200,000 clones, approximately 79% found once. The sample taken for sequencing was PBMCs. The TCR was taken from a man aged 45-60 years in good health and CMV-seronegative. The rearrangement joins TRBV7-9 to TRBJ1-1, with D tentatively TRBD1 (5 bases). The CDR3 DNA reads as TGTGCCAGCAGCTTAGTGCCCCCGAGGGGAGGGAACACTGAAGCTTTCTTT. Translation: CASSLVPPRGGNTEAFF.